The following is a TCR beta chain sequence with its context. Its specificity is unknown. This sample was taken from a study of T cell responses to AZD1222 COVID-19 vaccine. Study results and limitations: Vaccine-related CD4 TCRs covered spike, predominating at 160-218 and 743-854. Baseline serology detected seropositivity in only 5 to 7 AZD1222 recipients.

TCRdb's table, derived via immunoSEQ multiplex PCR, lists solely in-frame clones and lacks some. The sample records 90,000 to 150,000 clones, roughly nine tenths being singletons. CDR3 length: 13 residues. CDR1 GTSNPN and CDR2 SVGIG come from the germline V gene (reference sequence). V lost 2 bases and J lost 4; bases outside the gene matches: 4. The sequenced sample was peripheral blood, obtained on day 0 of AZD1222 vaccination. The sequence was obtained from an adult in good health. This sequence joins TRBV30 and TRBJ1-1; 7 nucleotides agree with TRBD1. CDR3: CAWSTTGPTEAFF. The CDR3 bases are TGTGCCTGGAGTACGACAGGGCCCACTGAAGCTTTCTTT.